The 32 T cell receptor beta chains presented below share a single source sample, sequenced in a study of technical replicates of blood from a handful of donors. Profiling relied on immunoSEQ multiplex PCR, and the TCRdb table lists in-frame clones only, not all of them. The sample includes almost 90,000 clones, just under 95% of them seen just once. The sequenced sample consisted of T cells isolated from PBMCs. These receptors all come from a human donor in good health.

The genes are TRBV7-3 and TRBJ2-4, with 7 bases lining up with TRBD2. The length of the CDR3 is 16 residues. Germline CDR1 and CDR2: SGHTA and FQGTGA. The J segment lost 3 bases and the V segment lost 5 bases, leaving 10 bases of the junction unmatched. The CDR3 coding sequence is TGTGCCAGCAGCCTCGGGCGGGAGTTGGGCAAAAACATTCAGTACTTC. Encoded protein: CASSLGRELGKNIQYF.

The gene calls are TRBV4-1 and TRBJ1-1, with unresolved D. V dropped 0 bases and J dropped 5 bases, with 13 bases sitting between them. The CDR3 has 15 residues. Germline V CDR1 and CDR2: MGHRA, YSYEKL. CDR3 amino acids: CASSQEGGRDTEAFF. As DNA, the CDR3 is TGCGCCAGCAGCCAAGAAGGAGGGAGAGATACTGAAGCTTTCTTT.

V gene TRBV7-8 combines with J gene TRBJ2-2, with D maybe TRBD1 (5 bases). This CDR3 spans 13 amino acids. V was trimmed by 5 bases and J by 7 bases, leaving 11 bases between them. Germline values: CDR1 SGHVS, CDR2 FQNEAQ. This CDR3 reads CASSPRVGGELFF. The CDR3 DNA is TGTGCCAGCAGCCCCAGGGTAGGCGGGGAGCTGTTTTTT.

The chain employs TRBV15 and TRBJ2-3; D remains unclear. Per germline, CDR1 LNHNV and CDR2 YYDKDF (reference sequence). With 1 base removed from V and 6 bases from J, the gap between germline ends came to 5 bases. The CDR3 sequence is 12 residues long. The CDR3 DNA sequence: TGTGCCACCAGCAGAGTAGAGGATACGCAGTATTTT. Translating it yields CATSRVEDTQYF.

The CDR3 loop reads CASSGTGFEQYF. DNA for the CDR3: TGTGCCAGCAGCGGCACAGGGTTTGAGCAGTACTTC. The V gene is TRBV9, the J gene TRBJ2-7; TRBD1 is a possible D gene (6 bases). CDR3 length: 12 residues. Trimming stripped 3 bases from V and 7 bases from J, with 11 bases between. Germline CDR1 reads SGDLS; CDR2 reads YYNGEE. The full variable domain, completed using reference TRBV9 and TRBJ2-7, is DSGVTQTPKHLITATGQRVTLRCSPRSGDLSVYWYQQSLDQGLQFLIQYYNGEERAKGNILERFSAQQFPDLHSELNLSSLELGDSALYFCASSGTGFEQYFGPGTRLTVT.

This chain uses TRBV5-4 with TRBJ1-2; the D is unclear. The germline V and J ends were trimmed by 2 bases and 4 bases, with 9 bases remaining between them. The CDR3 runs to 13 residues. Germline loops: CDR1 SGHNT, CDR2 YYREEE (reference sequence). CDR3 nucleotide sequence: TGTGCCAGCAGCTTATTTGACTCCTATGGCTACACCTTC. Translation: CASSLFDSYGYTF. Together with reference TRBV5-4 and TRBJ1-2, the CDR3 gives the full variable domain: ETGVTQSPTHLIKTRGQQVTLRCSSQSGHNTVSWYQQALGQGPQFIFQYYREEENGRGNFPPRFSGLQFPNYSSELNVNALELDDSALYLCASSLFDSYGYTFGSGTRLTVV.

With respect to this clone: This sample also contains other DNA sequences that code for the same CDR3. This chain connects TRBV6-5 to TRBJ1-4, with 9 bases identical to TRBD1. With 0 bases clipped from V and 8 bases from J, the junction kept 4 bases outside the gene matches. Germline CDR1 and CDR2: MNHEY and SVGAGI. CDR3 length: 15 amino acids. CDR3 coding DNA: TGTGCCAGCAGTTACTCCGGGACAGGGCGAGAAAAACTGTTTTTT. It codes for CASSYSGTGREKLFF.

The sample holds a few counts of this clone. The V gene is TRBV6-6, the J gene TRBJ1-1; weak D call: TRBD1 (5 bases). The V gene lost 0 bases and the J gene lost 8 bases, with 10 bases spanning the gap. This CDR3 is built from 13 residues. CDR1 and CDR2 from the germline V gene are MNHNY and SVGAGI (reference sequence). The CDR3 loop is CASSYSRGTEAFF. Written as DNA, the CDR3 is TGTGCCAGCAGTTACTCTAGGGGAACGGAAGCTTTCTTT.

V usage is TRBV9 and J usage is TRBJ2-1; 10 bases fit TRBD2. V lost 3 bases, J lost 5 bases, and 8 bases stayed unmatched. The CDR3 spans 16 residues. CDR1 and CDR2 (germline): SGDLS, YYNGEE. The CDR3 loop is CASSDRLAGRNNEQFF. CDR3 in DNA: TGTGCCAGCAGCGATAGACTAGCGGGTAGGAACAATGAGCAGTTCTTC.

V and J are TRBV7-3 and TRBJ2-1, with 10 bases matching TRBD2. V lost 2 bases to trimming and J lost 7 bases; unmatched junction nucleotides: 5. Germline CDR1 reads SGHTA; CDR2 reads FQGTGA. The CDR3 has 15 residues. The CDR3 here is CASSLGLAGVNEQFF. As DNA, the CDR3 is TGTGCCAGCAGCTTAGGGCTAGCGGGGGTTAATGAGCAGTTCTTC.

In nucleotides, the CDR3 is TGTGCCAGCTATTACACGAGGGAAGCTTTAGATACGCAGTATTTT. This sequence encodes CASYYTREALDTQYF. The chain has TRBV6-7 and TRBJ2-3; tentatively, D is TRBD2 (5 bases). TRBV6-7 is designated an ORF whose function remains uncertain. The CDR3 runs to 15 residues. The germline V and J ends were trimmed by 8 bases and 5 bases, with 20 bases remaining between them.

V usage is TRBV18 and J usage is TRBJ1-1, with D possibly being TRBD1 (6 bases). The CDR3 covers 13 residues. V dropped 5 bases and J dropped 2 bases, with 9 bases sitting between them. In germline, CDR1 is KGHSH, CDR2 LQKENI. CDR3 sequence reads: CASSVQGNTEAFF. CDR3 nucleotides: TGTGCCAGCTCAGTACAGGGAAACACTGAAGCTTTCTTT.

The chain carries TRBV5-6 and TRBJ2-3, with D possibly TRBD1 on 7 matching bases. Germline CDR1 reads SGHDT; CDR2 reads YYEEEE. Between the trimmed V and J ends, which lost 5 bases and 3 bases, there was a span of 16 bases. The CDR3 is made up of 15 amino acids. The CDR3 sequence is CASRTQGGWTDTQYF. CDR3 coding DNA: TGTGCCAGCAGAACCCAGGGGGGCTGGACAGATACGCAGTATTTT.

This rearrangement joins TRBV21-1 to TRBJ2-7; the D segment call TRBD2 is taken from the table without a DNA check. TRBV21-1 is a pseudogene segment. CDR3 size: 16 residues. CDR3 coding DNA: TGTGCCAGCAGCAAAGTGGGGCCTAGCGGGGGCTACGAGCAGTACTTC. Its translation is CASSKVGPSGGYEQYF.

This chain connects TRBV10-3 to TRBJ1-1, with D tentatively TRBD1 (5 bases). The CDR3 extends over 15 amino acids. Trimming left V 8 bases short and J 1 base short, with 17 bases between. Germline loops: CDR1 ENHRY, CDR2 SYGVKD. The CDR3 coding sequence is TGTGCCATCCGAGAACCGAGAACAGGGAACACTGAAGCTTTCTTT. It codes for CAIREPRTGNTEAFF.

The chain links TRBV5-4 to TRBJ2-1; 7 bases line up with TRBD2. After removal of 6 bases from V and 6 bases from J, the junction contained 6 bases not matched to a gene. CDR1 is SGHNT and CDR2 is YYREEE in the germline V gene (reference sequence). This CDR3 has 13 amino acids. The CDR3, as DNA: TGTGCCAGCACCAAAAGCGGGATCAATGAGCAGTTCTTC. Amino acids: CASTKSGINEQFF.

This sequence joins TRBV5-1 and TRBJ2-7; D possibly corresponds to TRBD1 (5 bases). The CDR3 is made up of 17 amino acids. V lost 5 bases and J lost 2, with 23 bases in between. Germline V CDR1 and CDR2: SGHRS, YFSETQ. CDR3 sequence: CASRMGYGAFSTYEQYF. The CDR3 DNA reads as TGCGCCAGCAGAATGGGGTATGGGGCCTTTTCCACCTACGAGCAGTACTTC.

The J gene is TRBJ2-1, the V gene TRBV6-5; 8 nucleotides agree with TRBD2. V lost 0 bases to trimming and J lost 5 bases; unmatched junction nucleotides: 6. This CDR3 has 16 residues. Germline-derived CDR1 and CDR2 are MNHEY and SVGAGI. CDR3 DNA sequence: TGTGCCAGCAGTTACTCTGGACTAGCAGCCGACAATGAGCAGTTCTTC. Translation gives CASSYSGLAADNEQFF.

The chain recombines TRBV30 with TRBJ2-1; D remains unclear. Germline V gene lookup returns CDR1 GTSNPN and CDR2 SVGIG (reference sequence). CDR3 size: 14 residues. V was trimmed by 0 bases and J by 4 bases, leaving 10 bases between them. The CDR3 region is CAWSVPVRYNEQFF. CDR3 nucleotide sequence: TGTGCCTGGAGTGTCCCGGTTAGATACAATGAGCAGTTCTTC.

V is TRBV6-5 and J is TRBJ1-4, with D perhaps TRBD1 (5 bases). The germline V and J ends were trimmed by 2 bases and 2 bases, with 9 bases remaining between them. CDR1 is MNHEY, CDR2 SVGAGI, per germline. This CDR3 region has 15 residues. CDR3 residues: CASSYRGTTNEKLFF. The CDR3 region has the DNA TGTGCCAGCAGTTACCGGGGGACGACTAATGAAAAACTGTTTTTT.

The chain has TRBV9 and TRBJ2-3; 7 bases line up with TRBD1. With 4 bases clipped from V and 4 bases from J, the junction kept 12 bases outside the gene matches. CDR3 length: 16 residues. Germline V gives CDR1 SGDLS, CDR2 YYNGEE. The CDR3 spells CASSLSQGERADTQYF. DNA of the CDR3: TGTGCCAGCAGCCTTAGCCAGGGGGAACGGGCAGATACGCAGTATTTT.

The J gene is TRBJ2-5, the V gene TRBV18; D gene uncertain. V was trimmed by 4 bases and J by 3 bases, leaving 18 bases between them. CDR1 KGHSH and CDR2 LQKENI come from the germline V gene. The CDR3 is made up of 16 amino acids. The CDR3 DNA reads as TGTGCCAGCTCACTTAATATTCTCAGCGAAAAAGAGACCCAGTACTTC. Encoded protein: CASSLNILSEKETQYF.

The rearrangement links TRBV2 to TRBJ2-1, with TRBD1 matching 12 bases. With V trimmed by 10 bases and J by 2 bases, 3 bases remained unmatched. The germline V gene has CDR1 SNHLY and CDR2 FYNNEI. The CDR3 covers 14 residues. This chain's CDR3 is CAIGDRGPYNEQFF. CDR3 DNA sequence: TGTGCCATCGGGGACAGGGGGCCCTACAATGAGCAGTTCTTC.

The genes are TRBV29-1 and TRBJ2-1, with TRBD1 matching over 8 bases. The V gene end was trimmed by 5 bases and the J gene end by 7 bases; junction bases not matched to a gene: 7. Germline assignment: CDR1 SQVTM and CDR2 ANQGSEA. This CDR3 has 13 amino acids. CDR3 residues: CSVPRTGRNEQFF. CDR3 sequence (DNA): TGCAGCGTTCCCAGGACAGGGAGGAATGAGCAGTTCTTC.

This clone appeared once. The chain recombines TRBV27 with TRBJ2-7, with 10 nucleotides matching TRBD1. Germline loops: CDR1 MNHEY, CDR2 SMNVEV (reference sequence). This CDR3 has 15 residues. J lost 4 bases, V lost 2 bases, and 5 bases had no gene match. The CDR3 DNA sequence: TGTGCCAGCAGTTTAGGGACAGGGGATTATTACGAGCAGTACTTC. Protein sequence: CASSLGTGDYYEQYF.

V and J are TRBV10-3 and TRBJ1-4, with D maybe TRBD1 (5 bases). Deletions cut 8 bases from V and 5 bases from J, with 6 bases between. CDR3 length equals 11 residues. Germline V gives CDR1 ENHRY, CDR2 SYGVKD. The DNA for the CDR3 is TGTGCCATCCGGGGGAATGAAAAACTGTTTTTT. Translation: CAIRGNEKLFF.

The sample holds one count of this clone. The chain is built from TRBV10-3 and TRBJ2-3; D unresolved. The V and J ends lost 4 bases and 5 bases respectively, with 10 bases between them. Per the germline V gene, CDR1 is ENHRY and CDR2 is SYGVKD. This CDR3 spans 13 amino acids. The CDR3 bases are TGTGCCATCAGTGTTCTAGTTGGAGATACGCAGTATTTT. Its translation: CAISVLVGDTQYF.

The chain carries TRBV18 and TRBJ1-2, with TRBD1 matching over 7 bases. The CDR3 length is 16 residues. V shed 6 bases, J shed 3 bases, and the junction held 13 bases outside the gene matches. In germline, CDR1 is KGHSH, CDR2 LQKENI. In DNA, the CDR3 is TGTGCCAGCTCGACGGAGGGGGCAGCTTTGGACTATGGCTACACCTTC. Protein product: CASSTEGAALDYGYTF.

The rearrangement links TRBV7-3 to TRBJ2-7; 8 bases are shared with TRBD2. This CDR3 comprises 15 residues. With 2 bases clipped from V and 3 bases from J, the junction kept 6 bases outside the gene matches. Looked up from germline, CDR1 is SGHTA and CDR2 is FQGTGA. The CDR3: CASSLYGSGNYEQYF. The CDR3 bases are TGTGCCAGCAGCTTATACGGTAGCGGGAACTACGAGCAGTACTTC.

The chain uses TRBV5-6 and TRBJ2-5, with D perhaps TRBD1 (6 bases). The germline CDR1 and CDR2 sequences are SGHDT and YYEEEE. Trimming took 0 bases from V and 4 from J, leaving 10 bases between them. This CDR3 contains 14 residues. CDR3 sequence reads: CASSLDRVVETQYF. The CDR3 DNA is TGTGCCAGCAGCTTGGACAGGGTCGTAGAGACCCAGTACTTC.

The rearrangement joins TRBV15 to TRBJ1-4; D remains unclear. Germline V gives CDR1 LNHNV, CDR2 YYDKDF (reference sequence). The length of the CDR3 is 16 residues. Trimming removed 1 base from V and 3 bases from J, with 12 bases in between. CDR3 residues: CATSRVLLESNEKLFF. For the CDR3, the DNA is TGTGCCACCAGCAGAGTGCTCTTGGAGTCTAATGAAAAACTGTTTTTT.

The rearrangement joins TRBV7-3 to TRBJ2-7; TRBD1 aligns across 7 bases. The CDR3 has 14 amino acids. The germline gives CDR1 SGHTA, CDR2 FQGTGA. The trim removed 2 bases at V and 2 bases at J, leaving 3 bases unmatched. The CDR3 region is CASSLGQGAYEQYF. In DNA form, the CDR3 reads TGTGCCAGCAGCTTAGGTCAGGGGGCCTACGAGCAGTACTTC.